This TCR beta chain was found in a study of identical twins. Study-wide results and limits: Findings depended on cross-sectional statistics rather than tracking the same donors.

Healthy Caucasians supplied all donations. TCRdb itself ran the 5' RACE reads through MiXCR, one entry per CDR3 protein. The profile covers about 720,000 distinct CDR3 sequences, with roughly 8% appearing a single time and around 0.98% taken by the ten largest. About this clonotype: Its antigen is unknown.

CDR3 length: 15 amino acids. Germline loops: CDR1 SEHNR, CDR2 FQNEAQ (reference sequence). V gave up 5 bases and J gave up 5 bases, with 18 bases separating them. Separately, the same data were catalogued under a study of yellow fever vaccine responses in identical twins. That report adds: It has been reported that, in twins, the vaccine T cell response seemed partly convergent and partly personalized.

Sequenced input: PBMCs. The sequence was obtained from a woman under 30 in good health. The chain couples TRBV7-9 to TRBJ2-5; a weak D match, TRBD1 (5 bases). This chain's CDR3 is CASSIPGRATETQYF. CDR3 bases: TGTGCCAGCAGCATCCCGGGCAGGGCGACGGAGACCCAGTACTTC.